These T cell receptor beta chains were read from a single sample in a study of blood T cell repertoires in COVID-19. Profiled with immunoSEQ multiplex PCR; TCRdb holds only in-frame clones, not every one. This table holds some 300,000 clones, around 89% found once. The source material was PBMCs or T cells enriched from blood (not recorded which). These receptors originate from an older woman in a cohort exposed to, infected with or recovered from COVID-19 (not recorded which). The CDR3 runs from the conserved cysteine through the conserved F or W. The D gene is left open where the match is weak. Size values are once, few and many counts, or a class for expanded clones, and some rows have none.

DNA | CDR3 | D | J | V | size
TGTGCCAGCGTTGGACTAGCGGGAGGGGTAGATGAGCAGTTCTTC | CASVGLAGGVDEQFF | TRBD2 | TRBJ2-1 | TRBV18 | once
TGTGCCAGCAGTTGGAGAGGAGGCCAGCCCCAGCATTTT | CASSWRGGQPQHF | . | TRBJ1-5 | TRBV12-3/TRBV12-4 | many
TGTGCCTGGAACCGGATGCTAGCGGGAGGGCCCTACAATGAGCAGTTCTTC | CAWNRMLAGGPYNEQFF | TRBD2 | TRBJ2-1 | TRBV30 | .
TGTGCCAGCAGCAAAGCGCCCCTAGCGGGAGGGCGAGGCAATGAGCAGTTCTTC | CASSKAPLAGGRGNEQFF | . | TRBJ2-1 | TRBV21-1 | .
TGTGCCAGCAAACTAGCGGGAATGAATGAGCAGTTCTTC | CASKLAGMNEQFF | TRBD2 | TRBJ2-1 | TRBV28 | .
TGTGCCAGCAGTCCACCGGATGAAGGGGCTGAAGCTTTCTTT | CASSPPDEGAEAFF | . | TRBJ1-1 | TRBV28 | .
TGTGCCAGCAGCCGGGACAGGGGAACCTACGAGCAGTACTTC | CASSRDRGTYEQYF | TRBD1 | TRBJ2-7 | TRBV5-4 | .
TGCAGCGTTGTTGCCGGTAACTATGGCTACACCTTC | CSVVAGNYGYTF | . | TRBJ1-2 | TRBV29-1 | .
TGTGCCAGCAGTGTTGCGGGAGGTAGCACAGATACGCAGTATTTT | CASSVAGGSTDTQYF | TRBD2 | TRBJ2-3 | TRBV28 | .
TGCGCCAGCAGCCCTTCCCCGGACAGGGGAATCTACGAGCAGTACTTC | CASSPSPDRGIYEQYF | TRBD1 | TRBJ2-7 | TRBV5-1 | .
TGTGCCAGCAGCCTAACTAGCAGGACCTACGAGCAGTACTTC | CASSLTSRTYEQYF | . | TRBJ2-7 | TRBV28 | once
TGCGCCAGCAGCGCCGGACAGGGTTCGAGCACCGGGGAGCTGTTTTTT | CASSAGQGSSTGELFF | TRBD1 | TRBJ2-2 | TRBV5-1 | .
TGTGCCAGCAGTGAAAGGTTGGGTGAGGTCTACGAGCAGTACTTC | CASSERLGEVYEQYF | . | TRBJ2-7 | TRBV6-1 | .
TGTGCCACCAGAGACTGGACAGGGGGCCCCACTGAAGCTTTCTTT | CATRDWTGGPTEAFF | TRBD1 | TRBJ1-1 | TRBV24-1 | once
TGTGCCAGCAGTTTAATAAACTATGGCTACACCTTC | CASSLINYGYTF | . | TRBJ1-2 | TRBV28 | .
TGTGCCAGCTCACCACTACAGGGCTCAGAGACCCAGTACTTC | CASSPLQGSETQYF | . | TRBJ2-5 | TRBV18 | .
TGTGCCAGCAGTCGGGACATAGACCCAGATACGCAGTATTTT | CASSRDIDPDTQYF | . | TRBJ2-3 | TRBV6-5 | .
TGTGCCAGCAGTTTGGGGACAGGGAAGGCCTTCTTC | CASSLGTGKAFF | TRBD1 | TRBJ2-1 | TRBV28 | .
TGTGCCAGCAGTCTTTCCTACGAGCAGTACTTC | CASSLSYEQYF | . | TRBJ2-7 | TRBV14 | .
TGTGCCAGCTCACCCGCCCGGTTCCCCTACAATGAGCAGTTCTTC | CASSPARFPYNEQFF | . | TRBJ2-1 | TRBV18 | .
TGTGCCAGCAGTTCGCCCCGGGGGAGCGGGAGGACCGATGAGCAGTTCTTC | CASSSPRGSGRTDEQFF | TRBD2 | TRBJ2-1 | TRBV28 | once
TGTGCCAGTATTCTTTCTGGGACATTGAACACCGGGGAGCTGTTTTTT | CASILSGTLNTGELFF | . | TRBJ2-2 | TRBV19 | .
TGTGCCAGCAGCTTCGGGACTACCTACGAGCAGTACTTC | CASSFGTTYEQYF | TRBD2 | TRBJ2-7 | TRBV11-2 | .
TGTGCCAGCAGCTTCAGGTCGCGCCGACCAGATACGCAGTATTTT | CASSFRSRRPDTQYF | . | TRBJ2-3 | TRBV5-6 | .
TGCAGCGTTGAGGGGGGTAAAAACACTGAAGCTTTCTTT | CSVEGGKNTEAFF | . | TRBJ1-1 | TRBV29-1 | .
TGTGCCAGCAGCTTAGGGGCCGGGAGGCTCCAAGAGACCCAGTACTTC | CASSLGAGRLQETQYF | TRBD2 | TRBJ2-5 | TRBV11-1 | .
TGCGCCAGCAGCCAGGGCGTCCACGTAGAAAAACTGTTTTTT | CASSQGVHVEKLFF | . | TRBJ1-4 | TRBV4-1 | .
TGTGCCAGCAGCTTAGCGTCTTCGTACAATGAGCAGTTCTTC | CASSLASSYNEQFF | . | TRBJ2-1 | TRBV7-2 | few
TGTGCCAGCAGGTCCGGGACAGGGGTCCTTTGGCAGTTCTTC | CASRSGTGVLWQFF | TRBD1 | TRBJ2-1 | TRBV6-5 | .
TGTGCCAGCAGCGCCCGGACAGGACGGACAAACTACGAGCAGTACTTC | CASSARTGRTNYEQYF | TRBD1 | TRBJ2-7 | TRBV6-6 | .
TGTGCCAGCAGTCCGGGACAGGCATACAATGAGCAGTTCTTC | CASSPGQAYNEQFF | TRBD1 | TRBJ2-1 | TRBV28 | .
TGTGCCAGCAGCCTACTGGGACTAGCGGGTCCCCTTAAGGCCGAGCAGTACTTC | CASSLLGLAGPLKAEQYF | TRBD2 | TRBJ2-7 | TRBV7-3 | .
TGTGCCAGCAGTTTATCCCTATCCGGGACAGAGGACTACGAGCAGTACTTC | CASSLSLSGTEDYEQYF | TRBD1 | TRBJ2-7 | TRBV28 | .
TGTGCCAGCAGTCGGACAGGCCGGGGGCAGCCCCAGCATTTT | CASSRTGRGQPQHF | TRBD1 | TRBJ1-5 | TRBV28 | .
TGTGCCAGCAGTCCAACCCGGACAGCGGACACTGAAGCTTTCTTT | CASSPTRTADTEAFF | . | TRBJ1-1 | TRBV28 | .
TGTGCCAGCAGCCCGAACCTAGGACTTAGTACGCACAATGAGCAGTTCTTC | CASSPNLGLSTHNEQFF | . | TRBJ2-1 | TRBV28 | .
TGTGCCAGCAGCGCCGATCTTGAGGGTGTCGGCACAGATACGCAGTATTTT | CASSADLEGVGTDTQYF | . | TRBJ2-3 | TRBV9 | once
TGTGCCAGCAGCCACAGGGCAGGCGATTCACCCCTCCACTTT | CASSHRAGDSPLHF | . | TRBJ1-6 | TRBV6-5 | .
TGTGCCAACCAGGACAGATATAATTCACCCCTCCACTTT | CANQDRYNSPLHF | . | TRBJ1-6 | TRBV2 | .
TGTGCCAGCAGCTTACAGGGGCGTAACTATGGCTACACCTTC | CASSLQGRNYGYTF | . | TRBJ1-2 | TRBV7-6 | .
TGCGCCAGCAGCCAACACCCTGACAGTAGCTCCTACAATGAGCAGTTCTTC | CASSQHPDSSSYNEQFF | . | TRBJ2-1 | TRBV4-1 | once
TGTGCCAGCCGTTATCTAGCGGTCGCGAACACCGGGGAGCTGTTTTTT | CASRYLAVANTGELFF | TRBD2 | TRBJ2-2 | TRBV6-5 | .
TGCGCCAGCAGCTTTACAGTCAACACTGAAGCTTTCTTT | CASSFTVNTEAFF | . | TRBJ1-1 | TRBV5-1 | .
TGTGCCAGCTCATCCGACCGGGACAGGGGTTCCTACGAGCAGTACTTC | CASSSDRDRGSYEQYF | TRBD1 | TRBJ2-7 | TRBV18 | .